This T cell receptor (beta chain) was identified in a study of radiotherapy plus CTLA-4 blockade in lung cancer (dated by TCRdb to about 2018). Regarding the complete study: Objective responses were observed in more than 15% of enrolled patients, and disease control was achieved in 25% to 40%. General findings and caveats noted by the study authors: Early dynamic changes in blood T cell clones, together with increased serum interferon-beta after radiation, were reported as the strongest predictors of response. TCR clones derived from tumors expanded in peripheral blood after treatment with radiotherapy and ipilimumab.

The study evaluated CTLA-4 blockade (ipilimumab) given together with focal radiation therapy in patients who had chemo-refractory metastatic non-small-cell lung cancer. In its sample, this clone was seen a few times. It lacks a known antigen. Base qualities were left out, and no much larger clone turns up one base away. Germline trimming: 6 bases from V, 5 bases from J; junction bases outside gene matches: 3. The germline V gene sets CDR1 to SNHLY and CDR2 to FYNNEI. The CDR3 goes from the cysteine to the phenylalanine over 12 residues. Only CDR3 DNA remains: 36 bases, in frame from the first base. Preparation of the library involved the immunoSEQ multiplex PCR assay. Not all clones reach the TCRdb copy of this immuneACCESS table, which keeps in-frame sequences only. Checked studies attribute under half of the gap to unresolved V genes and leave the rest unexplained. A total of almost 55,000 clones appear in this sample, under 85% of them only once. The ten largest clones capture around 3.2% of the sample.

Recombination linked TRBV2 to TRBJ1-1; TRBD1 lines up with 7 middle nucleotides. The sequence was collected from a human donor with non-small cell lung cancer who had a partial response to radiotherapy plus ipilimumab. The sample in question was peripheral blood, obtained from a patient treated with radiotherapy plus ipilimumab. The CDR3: CASRAGGTEAFF. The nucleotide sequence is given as TGTGCCAGCAGGGCAGGGGGTACTGAAGCTTTCTTT. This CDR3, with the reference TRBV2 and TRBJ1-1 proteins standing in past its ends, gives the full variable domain EPEVTQTPSHQVTQMGQEVILRCVPISNHLYFYWYRQILGQKVEFLVSFYNNEISEKSEIFDDQFSVERPDGSNFTLKIRSTKLEDSAMYFCASRAGGTEAFFGQGTRLTVV.